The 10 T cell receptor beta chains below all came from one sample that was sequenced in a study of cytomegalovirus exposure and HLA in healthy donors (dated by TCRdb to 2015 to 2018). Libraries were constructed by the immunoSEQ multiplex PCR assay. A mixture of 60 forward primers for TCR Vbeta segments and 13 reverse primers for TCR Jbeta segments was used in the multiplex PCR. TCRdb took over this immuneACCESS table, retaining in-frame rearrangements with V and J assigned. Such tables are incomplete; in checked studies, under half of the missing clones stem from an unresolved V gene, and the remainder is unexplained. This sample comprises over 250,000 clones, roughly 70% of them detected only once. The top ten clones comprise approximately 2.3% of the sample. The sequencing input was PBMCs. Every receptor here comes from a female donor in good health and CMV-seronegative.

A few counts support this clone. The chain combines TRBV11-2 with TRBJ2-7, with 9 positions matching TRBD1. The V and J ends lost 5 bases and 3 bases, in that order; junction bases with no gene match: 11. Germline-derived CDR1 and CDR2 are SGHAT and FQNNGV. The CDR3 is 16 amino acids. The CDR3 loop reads CASSLGRGTGFYEQYF. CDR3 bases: TGTGCCAGCAGCCTCGGCCGGGGGACAGGGTTCTACGAGCAGTACTTC.

As DNA, the CDR3 is TGTGCCAGCAGCAATCAGCAGGGTGAATGGGCTAATGAAAAACTGTTTTTT. Translating gives CASSNQQGEWANEKLFF. The chain combines TRBV21-1 with TRBJ1-4; TRBD1 is the table's D call and was not checked against the DNA. TRBV21-1 is designated a pseudogene. This CDR3 has 17 residues.

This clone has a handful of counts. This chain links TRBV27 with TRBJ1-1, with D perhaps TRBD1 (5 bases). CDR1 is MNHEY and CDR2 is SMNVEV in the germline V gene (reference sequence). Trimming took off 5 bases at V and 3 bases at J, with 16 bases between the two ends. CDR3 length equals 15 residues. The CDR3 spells CASSPREWTHTEAFF. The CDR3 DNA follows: TGTGCCAGCAGTCCTCGTGAGTGGACACACACTGAAGCTTTCTTT.

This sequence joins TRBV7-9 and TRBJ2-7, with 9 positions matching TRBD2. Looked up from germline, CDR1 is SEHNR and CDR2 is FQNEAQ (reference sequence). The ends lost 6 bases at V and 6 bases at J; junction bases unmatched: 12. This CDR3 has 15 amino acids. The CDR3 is CASRSPISGSGEQYF. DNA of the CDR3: TGTGCCAGCAGGTCCCCGATTAGCGGGAGTGGCGAGCAGTACTTC.

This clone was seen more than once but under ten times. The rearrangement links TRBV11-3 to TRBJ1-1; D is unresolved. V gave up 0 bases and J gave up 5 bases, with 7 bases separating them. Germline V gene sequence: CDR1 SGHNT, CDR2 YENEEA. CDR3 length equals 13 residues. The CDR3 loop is CASSLEAGTEAFF. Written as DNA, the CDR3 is TGTGCCAGCAGCTTAGAGGCGGGGACTGAAGCTTTCTTT.

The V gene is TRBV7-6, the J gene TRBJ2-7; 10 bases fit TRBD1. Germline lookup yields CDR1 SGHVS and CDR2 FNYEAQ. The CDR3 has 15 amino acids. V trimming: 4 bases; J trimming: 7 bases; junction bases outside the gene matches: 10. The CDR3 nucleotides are TGTGCCAGCAGCTCACCGGGACAGGGGACGAGGGAGCAGTACTTC. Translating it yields CASSSPGQGTREQYF.

CDR3 DNA: TGTGCCAGCAGCTTGGACGGCTATGGCTACACCTTC. It specifies CASSLDGYGYTF. This chain uses TRBV5-6 with TRBJ1-2; D uncertain. This CDR3 region has 12 residues. The ends were cut back, 0 bases at V and 4 bases at J, with 4 bases in the middle. CDR1 is SGHDT and CDR2 is YYEEEE in the germline V gene.

The CDR3 region is CASSLEGGDSEAFF. CDR3 in DNA: TGTGCCAGCAGTTTAGAAGGCGGGGACAGTGAAGCTTTCTTT. The rearrangement links TRBV28 to TRBJ1-1, with TRBD1 matching 7 bases. With 2 bases clipped from V and 7 bases from J, the junction kept 7 bases outside the gene matches. Looked up from germline, CDR1 is MDHEN and CDR2 is SYDVKM. The CDR3 totals 14 residues.

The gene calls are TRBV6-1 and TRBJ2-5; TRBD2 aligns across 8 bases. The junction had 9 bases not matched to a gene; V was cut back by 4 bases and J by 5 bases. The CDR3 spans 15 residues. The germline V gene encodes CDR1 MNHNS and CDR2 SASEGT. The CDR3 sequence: CASSGSGGRYETQYF. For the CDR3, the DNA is TGTGCCAGCAGTGGATCGGGAGGGCGTTACGAGACCCAGTACTTC.

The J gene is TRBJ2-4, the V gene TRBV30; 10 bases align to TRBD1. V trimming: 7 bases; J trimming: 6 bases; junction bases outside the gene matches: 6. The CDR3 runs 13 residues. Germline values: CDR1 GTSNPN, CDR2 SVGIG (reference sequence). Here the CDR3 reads CAFNRDRGNIQYF. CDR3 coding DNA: TGTGCCTTCAACCGGGACAGGGGAAACATTCAGTACTTC. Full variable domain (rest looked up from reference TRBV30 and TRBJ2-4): SQTIHQWPATLVQPVGSPLSLECTVEGTSNPNLYWYRQAAGRGLQLLFYSVGIGQISSEVPQNLSASRPQDRQFILSSKKLLLSDSGFYLCAFNRDRGNIQYFGAGTRLSVL.